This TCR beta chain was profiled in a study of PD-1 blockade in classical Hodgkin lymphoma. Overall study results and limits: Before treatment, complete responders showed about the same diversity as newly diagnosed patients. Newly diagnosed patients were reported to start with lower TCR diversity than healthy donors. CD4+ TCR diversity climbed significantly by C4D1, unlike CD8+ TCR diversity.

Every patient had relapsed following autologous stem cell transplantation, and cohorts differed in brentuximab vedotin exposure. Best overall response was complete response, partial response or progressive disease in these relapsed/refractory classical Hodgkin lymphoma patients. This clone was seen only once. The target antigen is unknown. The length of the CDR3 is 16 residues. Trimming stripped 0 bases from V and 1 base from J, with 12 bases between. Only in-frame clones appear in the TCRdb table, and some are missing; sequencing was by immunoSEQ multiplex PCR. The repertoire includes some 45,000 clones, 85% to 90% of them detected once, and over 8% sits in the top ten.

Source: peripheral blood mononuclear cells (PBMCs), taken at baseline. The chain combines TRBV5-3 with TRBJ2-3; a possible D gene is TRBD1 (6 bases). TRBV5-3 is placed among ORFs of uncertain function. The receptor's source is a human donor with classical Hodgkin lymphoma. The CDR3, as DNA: TGTGCCAGAAGCTTGGGGGGACAACGGGGCACAGATACGCAGTATTTT. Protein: CARSLGGQRGTDTQYF.